Detailed here is one T cell receptor beta chain. The antigen is not known. These data originate in a study of T cell repertoires in cytomegalovirus infection. This CDR3 is 15 amino acids long. V lost 6 bases and J 3 bases, leaving 17 bases between the germline ends. CDR1 MNHEY and CDR2 SVGEGT come from the germline V gene. General study results and limits: Identification of carriers of CMV plus the relevant HLA was performed using cumulative public TCR beta family frequency.

TCRdb fed the reads into MiXCR, producing one record per CDR3 protein. Of approximately 500,000 distinct CDR3 sequences in the sample, 30% to 35% were seen once. Sequencing used cultured PBMCs, obtained from culture after CMV antigen stimulation. The source of this sequence is a human donor in good health (CMV status not recorded). Some clones in this sample may be carry-over from other donors' samples. The chain is built from TRBV6-2 or TRBV6-3 and TRBJ1-2; no reliable D call. This CDR3 is CASSSQRWVYYGYTF. The DNA for the CDR3 is TGTGCCAGCAGCTCTCAACGCTGGGTCTACTATGGCTACACCTTC.